This entry lists 9 T cell receptor beta chains sequenced from one sample in a study of blood T cells in healthy people across ages. The second PCR ran roughly 7 to 12 cycles with a sample-barcoded 5' primer and J-beta primers. TCRdb recomputed calls from the 5' RACE reads with MiXCR, one row per CDR3 protein. The sample includes more than 1,400,000 distinct CDR3 sequences, roughly 40% of them seen just once. Material for sequencing was blood. The source is a woman aged 18-35 years in good health.

This clonotype was seen a handful of times. The gene calls are TRBV12-5 and TRBJ2-5; D is uncertain. Trimming cost V 6 bases and J 4 bases, with 12 bases left between them. Germline loops: CDR1 LGHNT, CDR2 FRNRAP. The CDR3 extends over 13 amino acids. The DNA for the CDR3 is TGTGCTAGTGGCGACCCTCCCGTAGAGACCCAGTACTTC. Protein product: CASGDPPVETQYF. The full variable domain, in which reference TRBV12-5 and TRBJ2-5 provide the parts outside the CDR3, is DARVTQTPRHKVTEMGQEVTMRCQPILGHNTVFWYRQTMMQGLELLAYFRNRAPLDDSGMPKDRFSAEMPDATLATLKIQPSEPRDSAVYFCASGDPPVETQYFGPGTRLLVL.

Only a few counts were recorded for this clonotype. This chain joins TRBV28 and TRBJ1-2; no firm D call. V lost 3 bases and J 6 bases, leaving 11 bases between the germline ends. The length of the CDR3 is 13 residues. Germline lookup yields CDR1 MDHEN and CDR2 SYDVKM. As DNA, the CDR3 is TGTGCCAGCAGTTTTGGGCAGCGGAATGGCTACACCTTC. This gives the protein CASSFGQRNGYTF.

This clonotype was recorded once. The chain links TRBV6-2 or TRBV6-3 to TRBJ1-1; the D gene is possibly TRBD1 (5 bases). The CDR3 is 15 residues long. Trimming took off 6 bases at V and 1 base at J, with 15 bases between the two ends. CDR1 is MNHEY, CDR2 SVGEGT, per germline. The CDR3 loop is CASSLGVVGNTEAFF. The CDR3 bases are TGTGCCAGCAGCCTAGGGGTCGTGGGGAACACTGAAGCTTTCTTT.

CDR3 sequence (DNA): TGTGCCACCAAGCAAAACCGGGACAGGGGGCAAGATACGCAGTATTTT. Protein: CATKQNRDRGQDTQYF. The chain is built from TRBV24-1 and TRBJ2-3, with 12 bases fitting TRBD1. J lost 5 bases, V lost 8 bases, and 10 bases had no gene match. This CDR3 is built from 16 residues. Germline V gene lookup returns CDR1 KGHDR and CDR2 SFDVKD.

The chain combines TRBV20-1 with TRBJ1-4; D not resolved. Trimming shortened V by 6 bases and J by 0 bases, and 14 bases separated the two germline ends. Germline V gene lookup returns CDR1 DFQATT and CDR2 SNEGSKA (reference sequence). This CDR3 is 15 amino acids long. CDR3 DNA: TGCAGTGCGGTACATGGTCTCGCAACTAATGAAAAACTGTTTTTT. Protein sequence: CSAVHGLATNEKLFF.

For this clonotype: Likely a read error: the CDR3 ends without its conserved phenylalanine or tryptophan. The DNA is omitted, as the CDR3 cannot be located on it reliably, and the CDR3 follows TCRdb's listing. The rearrangement uses TRBV4-1 and TRBJ1-2; the DNA was not compared with TRBD1, the D call given in the table. 15 amino acids form the CDR3, both terminal residues included. Germline-derived CDR1 and CDR2 are MGHRA and YSYEKL. Here the CDR3 reads CASSQGRTGFYGHTV.

The chain recombines TRBV5-1 with TRBJ2-1, with 9 bases aligning to TRBD1. Germline V lookup: CDR1 SGHRS, CDR2 YFSETQ. V gave up 8 bases and J gave up 0 bases; unmatched junction bases: 3. There are 14 residues in the CDR3. The DNA of the CDR3 is TGCGCCAGTAAGGGACAGGGCTCCTACAATGAGCAGTTCTTC. It encodes CASKGQGSYNEQFF.

This clonotype was seen a handful of times. The V and J genes are TRBV7-3 and TRBJ2-1; D might be TRBD2 (7 bases). This CDR3 spans 16 amino acids. Germline lookup yields CDR1 SGHTA and CDR2 FQGTGA. Trimming took 0 bases from V and 7 from J, leaving 16 bases between them. This chain's CDR3 is CASSLTGGGPLNEQFF. CDR3 DNA sequence: TGTGCCAGCAGCTTAACGGGAGGGGGGCCGTTGAATGAGCAGTTCTTC.

V usage is TRBV29-1 and J usage is TRBJ1-2; the match to TRBD1 covers 7 bases. The J segment lost 3 bases and the V segment lost 8 bases, leaving 6 bases of the junction unmatched. This CDR3 has 12 amino acids. CDR1 SQVTM and CDR2 ANQGSEA come from the germline V gene. CDR3 in DNA: TGCAGCCTGAGGACAGGCGACTATGGCTACACCTTC. It yields the protein CSLRTGDYGYTF. The full variable domain, its missing parts supplied by reference TRBV29-1 and TRBJ1-2, is SAVISQKPSRDICQRGTSLTIQCQVDSQVTMMFWYRQQPGQSLTLIATANQGSEATYESGFVIDKFPISRPNLTFSTLTVSNMSPEDSSIYLCSLRTGDYGYTFGSGTRLTVV.